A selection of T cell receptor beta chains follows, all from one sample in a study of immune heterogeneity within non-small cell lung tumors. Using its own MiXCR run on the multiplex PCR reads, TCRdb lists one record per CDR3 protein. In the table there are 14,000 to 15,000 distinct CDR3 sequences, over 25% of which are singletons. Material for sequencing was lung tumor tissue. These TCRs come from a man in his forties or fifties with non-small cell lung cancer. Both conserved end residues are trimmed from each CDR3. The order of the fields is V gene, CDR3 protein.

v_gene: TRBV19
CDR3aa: ASSIEGSGTGELF

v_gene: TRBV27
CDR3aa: ASSLEDTQY

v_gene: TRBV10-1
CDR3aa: ASSDREGGPDTGELF

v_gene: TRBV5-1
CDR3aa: ASSLVSGGTYEQY

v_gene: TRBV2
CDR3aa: ATSDQGAVKLF

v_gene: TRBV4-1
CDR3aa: ASSQDFQRGLYEQY

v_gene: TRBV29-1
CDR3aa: RISGSSYNEQF

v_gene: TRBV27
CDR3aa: ASSPTSGSTPSYNEQF

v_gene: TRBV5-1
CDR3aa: ASSLAGTPYNEQF

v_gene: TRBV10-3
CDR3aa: AISAGLAADTGELF

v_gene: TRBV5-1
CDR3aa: ASSLLGEEYEQY

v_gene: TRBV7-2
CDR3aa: ASSLSGRSSDTQY

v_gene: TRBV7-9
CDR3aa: ASSLSGSADTQY

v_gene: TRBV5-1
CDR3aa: ASSLSRTGSYEQY

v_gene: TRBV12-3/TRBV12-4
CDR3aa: ASSFDEIGSPLH

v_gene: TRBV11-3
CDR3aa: ASSLGGQGNYGYT

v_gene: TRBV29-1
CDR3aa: SAGRLLNEQF

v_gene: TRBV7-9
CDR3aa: ASSLGVLALYNEQF

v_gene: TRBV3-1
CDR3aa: ASSQERGTQYNYGYT

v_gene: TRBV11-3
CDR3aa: ASSPLGTANYEPY

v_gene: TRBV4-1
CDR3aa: ASKLSGSGTDTQY

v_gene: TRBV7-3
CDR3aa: ASSPGPRETQY

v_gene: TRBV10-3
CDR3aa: AISGNIQGKDSPLH

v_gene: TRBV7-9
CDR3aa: ASRLSAGSGTQY

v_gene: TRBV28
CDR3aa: ASSPPEGKTGANVLT

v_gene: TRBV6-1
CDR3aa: ASIESWSLAGINEQY

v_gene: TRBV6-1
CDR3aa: ASSVTQRQAGNTIY

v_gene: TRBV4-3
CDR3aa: ASSQDWAGRTSSGNTIY

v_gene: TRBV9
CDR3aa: ASSVGGRGANEQF

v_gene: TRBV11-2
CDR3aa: ASSPEINTYEQY

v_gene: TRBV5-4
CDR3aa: ASSLRDRVTGELF

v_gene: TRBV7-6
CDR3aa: ASSLEITSSTDTQY

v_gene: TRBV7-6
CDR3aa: ASSLGTGGTRNTIY

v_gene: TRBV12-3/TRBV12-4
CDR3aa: ASSKTGYEQY

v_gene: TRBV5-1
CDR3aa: ASSAGDRGPNEKLF

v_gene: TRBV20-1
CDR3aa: SASLPGANQPQH

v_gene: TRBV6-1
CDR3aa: AKGVGYEQY